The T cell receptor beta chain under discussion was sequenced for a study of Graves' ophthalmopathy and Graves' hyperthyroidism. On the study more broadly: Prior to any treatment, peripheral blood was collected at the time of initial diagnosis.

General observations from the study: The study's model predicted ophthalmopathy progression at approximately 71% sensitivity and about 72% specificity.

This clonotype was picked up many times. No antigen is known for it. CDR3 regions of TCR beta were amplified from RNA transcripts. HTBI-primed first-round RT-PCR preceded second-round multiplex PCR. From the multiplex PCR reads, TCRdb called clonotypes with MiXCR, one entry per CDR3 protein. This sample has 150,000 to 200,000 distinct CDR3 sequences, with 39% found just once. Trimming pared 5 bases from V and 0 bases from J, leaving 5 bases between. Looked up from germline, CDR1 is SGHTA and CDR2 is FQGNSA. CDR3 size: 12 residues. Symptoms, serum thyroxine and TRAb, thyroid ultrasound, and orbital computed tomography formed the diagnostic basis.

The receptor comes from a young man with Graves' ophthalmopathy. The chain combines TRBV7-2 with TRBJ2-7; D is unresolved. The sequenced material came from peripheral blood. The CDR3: CASSPLSYEQYF. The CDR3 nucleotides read TGTGCCAGCAGCCCCCTCTCCTACGAGCAGTACTTC.